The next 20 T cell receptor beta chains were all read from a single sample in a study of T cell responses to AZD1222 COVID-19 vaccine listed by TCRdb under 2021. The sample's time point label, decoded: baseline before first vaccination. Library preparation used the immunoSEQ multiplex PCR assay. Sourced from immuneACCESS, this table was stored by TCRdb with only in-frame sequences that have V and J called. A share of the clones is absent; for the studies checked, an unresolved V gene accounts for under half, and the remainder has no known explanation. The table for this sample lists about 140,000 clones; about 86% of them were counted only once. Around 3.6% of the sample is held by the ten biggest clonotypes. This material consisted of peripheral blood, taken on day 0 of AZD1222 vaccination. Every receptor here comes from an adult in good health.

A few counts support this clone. The CDR3 loop reads CASSRGSSYNEQFF. The CDR3 coding sequence is TGTGCCAGCTCAAGGGGGAGTTCCTACAATGAGCAGTTCTTC. V is TRBV18 and J is TRBJ2-1; TRBD1 is a possible D gene (6 bases). There are 14 residues in the CDR3. V lost 5 bases to trimming and J lost 1 base, with 9 bases between them. Per the germline V gene, CDR1 is KGHSH and CDR2 is LQKENI. Based on the CDR3 plus reference TRBV18 and TRBJ2-1, the full variable domain is NAGVMQNPRHLVRRRGQEARLRCSPMKGHSHVYWYRQLPEEGLKFMVYLQKENIIDESGMPKERFSAEFPKEGPSILRIQQVVRGDSAAYFCASSRGSSYNEQFFGPGTRLTVL.

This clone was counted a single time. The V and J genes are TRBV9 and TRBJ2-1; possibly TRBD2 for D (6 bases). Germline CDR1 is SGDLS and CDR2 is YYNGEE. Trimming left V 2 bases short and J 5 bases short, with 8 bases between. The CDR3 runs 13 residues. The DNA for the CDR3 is TGTGCCAGCAGCGTCGGACTACACAATGAGCAGTTCTTC. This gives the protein CASSVGLHNEQFF.

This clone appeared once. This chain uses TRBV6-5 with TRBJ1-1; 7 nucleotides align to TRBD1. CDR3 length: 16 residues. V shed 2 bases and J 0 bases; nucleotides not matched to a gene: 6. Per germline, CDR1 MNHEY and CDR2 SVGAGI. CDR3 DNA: TGTGCCAGCAGTTACGCCCGGGACAGATTGAACACTGAAGCTTTCTTT. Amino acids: CASSYARDRLNTEAFF.

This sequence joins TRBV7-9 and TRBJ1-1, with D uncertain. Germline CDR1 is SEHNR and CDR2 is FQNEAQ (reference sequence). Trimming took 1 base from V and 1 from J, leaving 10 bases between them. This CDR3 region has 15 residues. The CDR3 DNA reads TGTGCCAGCAGCTTAGGTCCAGGTACGAACACTGAAGCTTTCTTT. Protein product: CASSLGPGTNTEAFF.

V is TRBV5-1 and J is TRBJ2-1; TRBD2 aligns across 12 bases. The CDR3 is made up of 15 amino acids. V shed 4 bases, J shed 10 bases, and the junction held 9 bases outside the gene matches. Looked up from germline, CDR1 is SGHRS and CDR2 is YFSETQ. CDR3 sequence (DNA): TGCGCCAGCAGCCCCGGACTAGCGGGAATGTGGGAGCAGTTCTTC. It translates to CASSPGLAGMWEQFF.

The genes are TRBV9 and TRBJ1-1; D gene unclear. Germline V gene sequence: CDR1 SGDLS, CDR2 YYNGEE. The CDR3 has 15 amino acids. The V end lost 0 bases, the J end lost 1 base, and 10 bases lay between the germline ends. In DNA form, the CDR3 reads TGTGCCAGCAGCGTAGATGGACGGCCGAACACTGAAGCTTTCTTT. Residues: CASSVDGRPNTEAFF.

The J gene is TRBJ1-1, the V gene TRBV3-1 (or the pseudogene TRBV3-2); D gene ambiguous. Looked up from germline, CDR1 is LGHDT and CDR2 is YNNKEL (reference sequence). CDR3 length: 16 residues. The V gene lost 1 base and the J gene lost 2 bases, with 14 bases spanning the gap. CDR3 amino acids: CASSQGAGLGNTEAFF. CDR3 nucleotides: TGTGCCAGCAGCCAAGGAGCCGGCTTGGGAAACACTGAAGCTTTCTTT.

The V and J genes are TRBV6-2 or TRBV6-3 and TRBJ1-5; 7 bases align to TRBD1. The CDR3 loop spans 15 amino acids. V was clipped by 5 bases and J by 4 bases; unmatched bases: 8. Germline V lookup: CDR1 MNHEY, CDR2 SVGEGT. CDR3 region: CASSPTGARNQPQHF. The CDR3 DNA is TGTGCCAGCAGTCCAACAGGGGCCCGGAATCAGCCCCAGCATTTT.

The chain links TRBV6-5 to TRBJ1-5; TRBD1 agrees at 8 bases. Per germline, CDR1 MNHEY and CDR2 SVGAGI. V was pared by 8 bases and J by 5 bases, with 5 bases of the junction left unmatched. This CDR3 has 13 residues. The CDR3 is CASAGGWDQPQHF. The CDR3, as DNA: TGTGCCAGCGCAGGGGGCTGGGATCAGCCCCAGCATTTT.

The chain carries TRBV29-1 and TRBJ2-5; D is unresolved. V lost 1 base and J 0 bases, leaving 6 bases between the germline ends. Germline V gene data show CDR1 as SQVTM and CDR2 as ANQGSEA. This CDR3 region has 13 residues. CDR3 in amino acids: CSVEGSNQETQYF. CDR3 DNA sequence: TGCAGCGTTGAAGGCAGCAACCAAGAGACCCAGTACTTC.

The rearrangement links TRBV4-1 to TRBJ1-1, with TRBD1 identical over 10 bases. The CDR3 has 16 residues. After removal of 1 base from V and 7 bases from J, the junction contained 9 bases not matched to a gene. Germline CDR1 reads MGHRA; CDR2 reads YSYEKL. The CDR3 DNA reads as TGCGCCAGCAGCCAAGCATCCCGTGGGACAGGGGTTGAAGCTTTCTTT. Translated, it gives CASSQASRGTGVEAFF.

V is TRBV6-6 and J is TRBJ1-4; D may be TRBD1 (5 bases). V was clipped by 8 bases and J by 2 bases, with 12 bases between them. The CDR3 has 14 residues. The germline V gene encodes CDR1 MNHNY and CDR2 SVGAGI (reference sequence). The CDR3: CASFGGRTNEKLFF. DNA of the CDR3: TGTGCCAGCTTCGGGGGACGGACTAATGAAAAACTGTTTTTT.

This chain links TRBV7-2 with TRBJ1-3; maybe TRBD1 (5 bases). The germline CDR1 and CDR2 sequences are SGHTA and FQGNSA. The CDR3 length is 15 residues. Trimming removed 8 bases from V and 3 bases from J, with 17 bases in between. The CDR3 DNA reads TGTGCCAGCTGCAGACAGCCTGGATTTGGAAACACCATATATTTT. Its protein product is CASCRQPGFGNTIYF.

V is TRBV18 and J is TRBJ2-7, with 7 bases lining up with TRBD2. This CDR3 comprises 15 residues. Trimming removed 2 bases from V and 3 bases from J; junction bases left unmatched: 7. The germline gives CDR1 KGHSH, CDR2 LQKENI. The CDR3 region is CASSPSTSWNYEQYF. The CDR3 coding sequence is TGTGCCAGCTCACCATCGACTAGCTGGAACTACGAGCAGTACTTC. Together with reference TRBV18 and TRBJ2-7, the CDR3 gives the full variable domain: NAGVMQNPRHLVRRRGQEARLRCSPMKGHSHVYWYRQLPEEGLKFMVYLQKENIIDESGMPKERFSAEFPKEGPSILRIQQVVRGDSAAYFCASSPSTSWNYEQYFGPGTRLTVT.

The CDR3 nucleotides read TGTGCCAGCAGCTTACGACAGGGTACAGATACGCAGTATTTT. Protein sequence: CASSLRQGTDTQYF. This chain uses TRBV7-9 with TRBJ2-3; 7 bases match TRBD1. V dropped 2 bases and J dropped 3; count of bases not matched to a gene: 2. This CDR3 has 14 amino acids. From germline, CDR1 is SEHNR and CDR2 FQNEAQ (reference sequence).

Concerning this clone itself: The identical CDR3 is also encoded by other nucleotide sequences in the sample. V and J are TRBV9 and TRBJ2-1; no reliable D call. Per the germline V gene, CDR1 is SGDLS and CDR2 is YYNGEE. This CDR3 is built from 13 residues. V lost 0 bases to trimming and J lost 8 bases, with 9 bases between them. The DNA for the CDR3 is TGTGCCAGCAGCGTAGAAGTTCGGGATGAGCAGTTCTTC. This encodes CASSVEVRDEQFF.

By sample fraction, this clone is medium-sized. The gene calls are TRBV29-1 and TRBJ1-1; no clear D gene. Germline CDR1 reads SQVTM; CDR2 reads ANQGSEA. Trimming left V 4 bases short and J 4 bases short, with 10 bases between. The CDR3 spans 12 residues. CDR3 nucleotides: TGCAGCGTTGCGGGCGAAGGCACTGAAGCTTTCTTT. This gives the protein CSVAGEGTEAFF.

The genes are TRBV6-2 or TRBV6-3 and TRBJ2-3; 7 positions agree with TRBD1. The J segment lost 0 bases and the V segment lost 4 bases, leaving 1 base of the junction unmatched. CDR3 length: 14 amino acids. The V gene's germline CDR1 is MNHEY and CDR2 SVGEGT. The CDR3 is CASSWGQSTDTQYF. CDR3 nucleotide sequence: TGTGCCAGCAGTTGGGGACAGAGCACAGATACGCAGTATTTT.

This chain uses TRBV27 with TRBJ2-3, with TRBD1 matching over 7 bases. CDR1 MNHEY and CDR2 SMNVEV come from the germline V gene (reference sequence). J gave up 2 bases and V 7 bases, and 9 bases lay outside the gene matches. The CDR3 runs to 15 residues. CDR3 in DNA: TGTGCCAGCAAGGTCCGGGACAGACCCACAGATACGCAGTATTTT. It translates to CASKVRDRPTDTQYF.

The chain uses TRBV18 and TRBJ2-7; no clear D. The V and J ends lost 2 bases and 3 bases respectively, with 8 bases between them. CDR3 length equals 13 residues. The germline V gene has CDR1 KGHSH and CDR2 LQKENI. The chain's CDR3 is CASSPRESYEQYF. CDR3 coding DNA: TGTGCCAGCTCACCAAGGGAAAGCTACGAGCAGTACTTC. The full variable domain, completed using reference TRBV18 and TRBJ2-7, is NAGVMQNPRHLVRRRGQEARLRCSPMKGHSHVYWYRQLPEEGLKFMVYLQKENIIDESGMPKERFSAEFPKEGPSILRIQQVVRGDSAAYFCASSPRESYEQYFGPGTRLTVT.